This T cell receptor beta chain was recovered during a study of blood T cells in healthy people across ages. Study-wide results and limits: With donor CMV status unknown, expanded clonotype changes were possibly confounded.

Together with a sample-barcoded 5' primer, a J-beta primer mix was included in a second PCR lasting about 6 to 11 cycles. Through a template-switch adaptor with 12 random nucleotides, each cDNA molecule received a tag. Per sample, CDR3-containing paired-end reads numbered at least 2.5 million. TCRdb ran MiXCR on the 5' RACE reads and lists one entry per CDR3 protein. The table shows about 290,000 distinct CDR3 sequences, with 25% to 30% occurring only once. A word on this clonotype: Its antigen is unidentified.

This clonotype was obtained from a woman aged 70-85 years in good health. Sequencing input: blood.

The CDR3: CASSLFGSGRGDTQYF. The CDR3 DNA reads as TGCGCCAGCAGCTTGTTCGGGTCTGGCCGTGGAGATACGCAGTATTTT. The V call is TRBV5-1, the J call TRBJ2-3; D uncertain. The CDR3 is 16 amino acids. Looked up from germline, CDR1 is SGHRS and CDR2 is YFSETQ. Trimming stripped 1 base from V and 5 bases from J, with 17 bases between. The full variable domain, in which reference TRBV5-1 and TRBJ2-3 provide the parts outside the CDR3, is KAGVTQTPRYLIKTRGQQVTLSCSPISGHRSVSWYQQTPGQGLQFLFEYFSETQRNKGNFPGRFSGRQFSNSRSEMNVSTLELGDSALYLCASSLFGSGRGDTQYFGPGTRLTVL.